These T cell receptor beta chains were read from a single sample in a study of identical twins. TCRdb passed the 5' RACE reads through MiXCR, listing each CDR3 protein once. The sample has approximately 680,000 distinct CDR3 sequences; roughly 7.1% are singletons. These data were likewise used in another study, on yellow fever vaccine responses in identical twins.

Input material: PBMCs. These receptors all stem from a woman under 30 in good health. The CDR3 runs from the conserved cysteine through the conserved F or W. Fields, in order: J gene, clone size, D gene, V gene, CDR3 protein, CDR3 DNA. D genes are given only for firm matches. Size values are once, few and many counts, or a class for expanded clones, and some rows have none.

J: TRBJ2-1
size: many
D: .
V: TRBV7-7
CDR3: CASSLSITGPTYNEQFF
DNA: TGTGCCAGCAGCTTGTCAATAACGGGACCAACCTACAATGAGCAGTTCTTC

J: TRBJ1-2
size: few
D: .
V: TRBV27
CDR3: CASSFGQGRVRGYTF
DNA: TGTGCCAGCAGTTTTGGCCAGGGCAGGGTTCGGGGCTACACCTTC

J: TRBJ2-3
size: many
D: TRBD2
V: TRBV11-2
CDR3: CASSLNPSGGPGDTQYF
DNA: TGTGCCAGCAGCTTAAATCCCTCGGGGGGGCCCGGAGATACGCAGTATTTT

J: TRBJ2-6
size: .
D: .
V: TRBV10-1
CDR3: CASSESWGSGANVLTF
DNA: TGCGCCAGCAGTGAGTCGTGGGGCTCCGGGGCCAACGTCCTGACTTTC

J: TRBJ2-1
size: .
D: .
V: TRBV12-3/TRBV12-4
CDR3: CASSFGETYNEQFF
DNA: TGTGCCAGCAGTTTTGGGGAGACCTACAATGAGCAGTTCTTC

J: TRBJ2-3
size: few
D: TRBD2
V: TRBV7-9
CDR3: CASSSGGVFTDTQYF
DNA: TGTGCCAGCAGCTCCGGGGGGGTTTTCACAGATACGCAGTATTTT

J: TRBJ1-5
size: few
D: .
V: TRBV28
CDR3: CASTPGSVGNQPQHF
DNA: TGTGCCAGCACTCCAGGGTCGGTGGGCAATCAGCCCCAGCATTTT

J: TRBJ2-1
size: few
D: .
V: TRBV5-1
CDR3: CASSLAAREQFF
DNA: TGCGCCAGCAGCTTGGCCGCTAGGGAGCAGTTCTTC

J: TRBJ2-2
size: .
D: .
V: TRBV14
CDR3: CASSQTGTSNTGELFF
DNA: TGTGCCAGCAGCCAAACCGGGACTTCGAACACCGGGGAGCTGTTTTTT

J: TRBJ2-3
size: .
D: .
V: TRBV12-3/TRBV12-4
CDR3: CASKPGLPTDTQYF
DNA: TGTGCCAGCAAGCCGGGACTCCCCACAGATACGCAGTATTTT

J: TRBJ2-1
size: few
D: TRBD2
V: TRBV29-1
CDR3: CSVAGTSGVSYNEQFF
DNA: TGCAGCGTGGCCGGGACTAGCGGGGTCTCCTACAATGAGCAGTTCTTC

J: TRBJ1-5
size: .
D: .
V: TRBV28
CDR3: CASRLLRGNQPQHF
DNA: TGTGCCAGCAGACTCCTCAGAGGGAATCAGCCCCAGCATTTT

J: TRBJ2-5
size: .
D: TRBD2
V: TRBV7-3
CDR3: CASSLKGAGGKETQYF
DNA: TGTGCCAGCAGCTTAAAGGGAGCGGGGGGAAAAGAGACCCAGTACTTC

J: TRBJ1-1
size: few
D: .
V: TRBV18
CDR3: CASSPSANTEAFF
DNA: TGTGCCAGCTCACCCTCAGCGAACACTGAAGCTTTCTTT

J: TRBJ2-3
size: .
D: .
V: TRBV4-1
CDR3: CASSQEAPSSTDTQYF
DNA: TGCGCCAGCAGCCAAGAAGCCCCCTCTAGCACAGATACGCAGTATTTT

J: TRBJ2-3
size: many
D: .
V: TRBV18
CDR3: CASSTSLSASTDTQYF
DNA: TGTGCCAGCTCAACCTCACTCAGTGCTAGCACAGATACGCAGTATTTT

J: TRBJ2-1
size: .
D: TRBD1
V: TRBV6-2/TRBV6-3
CDR3: CASSRPGQGSEQFF
DNA: TGTGCCAGCAGTCGCCCGGGACAGGGTTCTGAGCAGTTCTTC

J: TRBJ2-1
size: .
D: .
V: TRBV15
CDR3: CATSRDKGPAIFHEQFF
DNA: TGTGCCACCAGCAGAGATAAGGGACCCGCTATTTTCCATGAGCAGTTCTTC

J: TRBJ1-5
size: few
D: .
V: TRBV6-5
CDR3: CASGAAEPQHF
DNA: TGTGCCAGCGGCGCCGCCGAGCCCCAGCATTTT

J: TRBJ2-1
size: many
D: .
V: TRBV4-1
CDR3: CASSQEAARGGDEQFF
DNA: TGCGCCAGCAGCCAAGAGGCTGCGCGGGGTGGAGATGAGCAGTTCTTC

J: TRBJ2-2
size: many
D: TRBD1
V: TRBV6-5
CDR3: CASSFGQGSNTGELFF
DNA: TGTGCCAGCAGTTTCGGACAGGGGTCGAACACCGGGGAGCTGTTTTTT

J: TRBJ1-2
size: few
D: .
V: TRBV12-3/TRBV12-4
CDR3: CASSLGPTNYGYTF
DNA: TGTGCCAGCAGCCTGGGACCGACGAACTATGGCTACACCTTC

J: TRBJ2-2
size: few
D: .
V: TRBV20-1
CDR3: CSAADGGSNTGELFF
DNA: TGCAGTGCCGCAGACGGTGGGAGCAACACCGGGGAGCTGTTTTTT

J: TRBJ1-6
size: .
D: TRBD1
V: TRBV6-1
CDR3: CASSEALGDRGHSPLHF
DNA: TGTGCCAGCAGTGAAGCTCTGGGGGACAGGGGACATTCACCCCTCCACTTT

J: TRBJ1-4
size: once
D: .
V: TRBV7-9
CDR3: CASSSKRGAANEKLFF
DNA: TGTGCCAGCAGCTCCAAGCGGGGGGCGGCTAATGAAAAACTGTTTTTT

J: TRBJ2-1
size: few
D: .
V: TRBV12-3/TRBV12-4
CDR3: CASSSSSRSSFF
DNA: TGTGCCAGCAGTTCGTCTAGCCGATCATCGTTCTTC

J: TRBJ2-2
size: few
D: TRBD2
V: TRBV29-1
CDR3: CSVDTSGLGELFF
DNA: TGCAGCGTTGATACTAGCGGTTTAGGGGAGCTGTTTTTT

J: TRBJ1-3
size: few
D: .
V: TRBV6-1
CDR3: CASSRQSTSGNTIYF
DNA: TGTGCCAGCAGCCGACAGAGCACCTCTGGAAACACCATATATTTT

J: TRBJ2-1
size: .
D: .
V: TRBV10-3
CDR3: CASTRTEINNEQFF
DNA: TGTGCCTCAACAAGGACAGAAATTAACAATGAGCAGTTCTTC

J: TRBJ2-5
size: few
D: TRBD2
V: TRBV7-2
CDR3: CASSLSSGGEQETQYF
DNA: TGTGCCAGCAGCTTATCTAGCGGGGGGGAACAAGAGACCCAGTACTTC

J: TRBJ2-2
size: many
D: TRBD1
V: TRBV7-7
CDR3: CASSLEGQVSGELFF
DNA: TGTGCCAGCAGCTTAGAGGGACAGGTCAGCGGGGAGCTGTTTTTT

J: TRBJ1-5
size: few
D: .
V: TRBV7-2
CDR3: CASILSGGGNQPQHF
DNA: TGTGCCAGCATCTTAAGCGGGGGTGGCAATCAGCCCCAGCATTTT

J: TRBJ2-7
size: few
D: .
V: TRBV11-2
CDR3: CASSLAGSHGEQYF
DNA: TGTGCCAGCAGCTTAGCCGGAAGTCACGGCGAGCAGTACTTC

J: TRBJ2-1
size: few
D: .
V: TRBV7-9
CDR3: CASSLDAGMSYNEQFF
DNA: TGTGCCAGCAGCTTAGATGCAGGGATGTCCTACAATGAGCAGTTCTTC

J: TRBJ1-4
size: .
D: .
V: TRBV12-3/TRBV12-4
CDR3: CASRWTGGGEKLFF
DNA: TGTGCCAGCAGATGGACCGGGGGGGGCGAAAAACTGTTTTTT

J: TRBJ1-1
size: few
D: TRBD1
V: TRBV7-3
CDR3: CASSLGDRATNTEAFF
DNA: TGTGCCAGCAGCTTGGGGGACAGGGCTACGAACACTGAAGCTTTCTTT

J: TRBJ2-7
size: .
D: TRBD1
V: TRBV2
CDR3: CASSGQGGIYEQYF
DNA: TGTGCCAGCAGTGGACAGGGCGGAATCTACGAGCAGTACTTC

J: TRBJ1-1
size: few
D: .
V: TRBV28
CDR3: CASRESVETEAFF
DNA: TGTGCCAGCAGGGAGAGTGTTGAGACTGAAGCTTTCTTT

J: TRBJ2-4
size: few
D: .
V: TRBV6-1
CDR3: CASTSLGSRAKNIQYF
DNA: TGTGCCAGCACCTCCTTGGGGTCGAGGGCCAAAAACATTCAGTACTTC

J: TRBJ2-2
size: .
D: .
V: TRBV6-5
CDR3: CASSYGVASTGELFF
DNA: TGTGCCAGCAGTTACGGGGTAGCCAGCACCGGGGAGCTGTTTTTT

J: TRBJ2-7
size: many
D: TRBD2
V: TRBV10-3
CDR3: CAIRPGTSAYEQYF
DNA: TGTGCCATCAGGCCCGGGACTAGCGCTTACGAGCAGTACTTC

J: TRBJ2-3
size: few
D: .
V: TRBV29-1
CDR3: CSVEVQGTDTQYF
DNA: TGCAGCGTTGAAGTCCAGGGAACAGATACGCAGTATTTT

J: TRBJ2-3
size: .
D: TRBD2
V: TRBV20-1
CDR3: CSARDGAGASTDTQYF
DNA: TGCAGTGCTAGAGATGGGGCGGGAGCTTCCACAGATACGCAGTATTTT

J: TRBJ1-1
size: many
D: .
V: TRBV3-1
CDR3: CASSQEGTINTEAFF
DNA: TGTGCCAGCAGCCAAGAAGGTACCATTAACACTGAAGCTTTCTTT

J: TRBJ2-1
size: .
D: TRBD2
V: TRBV7-7
CDR3: CASSPRTSESYNEQFF
DNA: TGTGCCAGCAGCCCTCGGACTAGCGAGTCCTACAATGAGCAGTTCTTC

J: TRBJ2-1
size: many
D: TRBD2
V: TRBV5-1
CDR3: CASSLVVAGGREQFF
DNA: TGCGCCAGCAGCTTGGTGGTAGCGGGGGGCCGTGAGCAGTTCTTC

J: TRBJ2-5
size: .
D: TRBD1
V: TRBV6-2/TRBV6-3
CDR3: CASSYSVQGWRETQYF
DNA: TGTGCCAGCAGTTATAGTGTACAGGGGTGGCGAGAGACCCAGTACTTC